This is a list of T cell receptor beta chains from one sample in a study of T-cell reconstitution after alpha-beta-depleted transplantation in children. MiXCR was run by TCRdb on the PCR reads, yielding one entry per CDR3 protein. The sample records about 640,000 distinct CDR3 sequences, 10% to 15% being singletons. The sample was PBMCs, mostly from graft donor cells, taken 360 days after TCRalphabeta/CD19-depleted stem cell transplant. The source is a male patient under 18 who had a stem cell transplant for acute myeloid leukemia, so the T cells may come from the graft donor. The CDR3 runs from the conserved cysteine through the conserved F or W. D genes are given only for firm matches. Clone size appears in some rows only: once, few, many, or a class for an expanded clone.

J | D | V | size | DNA | CDR3
TRBJ2-7 | . | TRBV29-1 | few | TGCAGCGTTTTATCTAGTAAACATTACGAGCAGTACTTC | CSVLSSKHYEQYF
TRBJ2-7 | TRBD1 | TRBV30 | many | TGTGCCTGGAGTCCACGAAGGGGACAGATAGTCTACGAGCAGTACTTC | CAWSPRRGQIVYEQYF
TRBJ2-7 | . | TRBV12-3/TRBV12-4 | many | TGTGCCAGCAGTTTGAAACGGCCCAACTCCTACGAGCAGTACTTC | CASSLKRPNSYEQYF
TRBJ2-2 | . | TRBV27 | few | TGTGCCAGCAGTTTATCAGGGTATAACACCGGGGAGCTGTTTTTT | CASSLSGYNTGELFF
TRBJ1-2 | . | TRBV9 | . | TGTGCCAGCAGTGAAACTCCTATGACTAACTATGGCTACACCTTC | CASSETPMTNYGYTF
TRBJ2-2 | TRBD2 | TRBV2 | . | TGTGCCAGCAGTAGACTAGCGGGAGGATTCGGGGAGCTGTTTTTT | CASSRLAGGFGELFF
TRBJ1-4 | . | TRBV12-3/TRBV12-4 | . | TGTGCCAGCAGTTTAATTACGGGGAGGGAACTGTTTTTT | CASSLITGRELFF
TRBJ2-5 | . | TRBV10-3 | many | TGTGCCATCACACAGGGCCACCAAGAGACCCAGTACTTC | CAITQGHQETQYF
TRBJ2-1 | . | TRBV12-3/TRBV12-4 | few | TGTGCCAGCAGCCCCGTATACGGTGAGCAGTTCTTC | CASSPVYGEQFF
TRBJ2-7 | . | TRBV28 | . | TGTGCCGCCGGACTTGGGGTCTACGAGCAGTACTTC | CAAGLGVYEQYF
TRBJ2-7 | . | TRBV20-1 | . | TGCAGTGCTACCTACAGCGTCCACGAGCAGTACTTC | CSATYSVHEQYF
TRBJ2-3 | TRBD2 | TRBV20-1 | . | TGCAGTGCTAGAGAGTTGGCTAGCGGGCCAGATACGCAGTATTTT | CSARELASGPDTQYF
TRBJ2-3 | . | TRBV7-6 | few | TGTGCCAGCAGCTTACAGATCCGCACAGATACGCAGTATTTT | CASSLQIRTDTQYF
TRBJ1-3 | . | TRBV4-3 | . | TGCGCCAGCAGCCACCTTAACTTGGGGACCGGCTCTGGAAACACCATATATTTT | CASSHLNLGTGSGNTIYF
TRBJ2-7 | TRBD2 | TRBV7-2 | few | TGTGCCAGCAGCATCCTACTAGCGGGATCTAGCGAGCAGTACTTC | CASSILLAGSSEQYF
TRBJ2-6 | . | TRBV30 | . | TGTGCCTGGAGTGGACAGAGAACTAATTCTGGGGCCAACGTCCTGACTTTC | CAWSGQRTNSGANVLTF
TRBJ2-4 | . | TRBV9 | many | TGTGCCAGCAGCGTCGATCCCGGCGGCATAGCCAAAAACATTCAGTACTTC | CASSVDPGGIAKNIQYF
TRBJ2-3 | TRBD2 | TRBV6-2/TRBV6-3 | . | TGTGCCAGCAGTATCCTCTTAAGTCTAGCGGCCAGCACAGATACGCAGTATTTT | CASSILLSLAASTDTQYF
TRBJ2-3 | . | TRBV5-1 | many | TGCGCCAGCAGCTTGGAACAGTTACCAGATACGCAGTATTTT | CASSLEQLPDTQYF
TRBJ2-3 | TRBD1 | TRBV20-1 | many | TGCAGTGCACCTCCGGGACAGTTGGATACGCAGTATTTT | CSAPPGQLDTQYF
TRBJ2-1 | TRBD2 | TRBV9 | few | TGTGCCAGCAGCGTAGATCCTAGCGGGGTTAGTGATGAGCAGTTCTTC | CASSVDPSGVSDEQFF
TRBJ2-7 | . | TRBV7-2 | . | TGTGCCAGCAGCTTAGTGGGACCCTCATCGCAGTACTTC | CASSLVGPSSQYF
TRBJ2-3 | . | TRBV4-3 | . | TGCGCCAGCAGCCTCCTAGCCCCGGATGATACGCAGTATTTT | CASSLLAPDDTQYF
TRBJ1-1 | . | TRBV27 | few | TGTGCCAGCAGTCTTCCAGGAGAGGGTAGGAGAGCTTTCTTT | CASSLPGEGRRAFF
TRBJ1-5 | . | TRBV12-3/TRBV12-4 | many | TGTGCCAGCAGTTACAGGGATGCCTTATACCAGCCCCAGCATTTT | CASSYRDALYQPQHF
TRBJ2-1 | . | TRBV14 | . | TGTGCCAGCAGCCAAGAGGCAGACCAACGCTCCTACAATGAGCAGTTCTTC | CASSQEADQRSYNEQFF
TRBJ2-7 | . | TRBV3-1 | many | TGTGCCAGCAGCCAAGATCTGGTCAGGGGAGGAATAAGGTCCTACGAGCAGTACTTC | CASSQDLVRGGIRSYEQYF
TRBJ2-7 | . | TRBV20-1 | . | TGCAGTGCTAGGTTCGGACCCTACGAGCAGTACTTC | CSARFGPYEQYF
TRBJ1-6 | . | TRBV7-9 | . | TGTGCCAGCAGCGTCCGGGACGTAGATAATTCACCCCTCCACTTT | CASSVRDVDNSPLHF
TRBJ2-7 | . | TRBV5-1 | many | TGCGCCAGCAGCTTATTCGGCAGAGCCTACGAGCAGTACTTC | CASSLFGRAYEQYF
TRBJ2-2 | . | TRBV7-6 | few | TGTGCCAGCAGCCGTGTTATCTCCGGGGAGCTGTTTTTT | CASSRVISGELFF
TRBJ2-6 | . | TRBV7-8 | few | TGTGCCAGCAGCTCAGTTCGGACTGGGAACTCTGGGGCCAACGTCCTGACTTTC | CASSSVRTGNSGANVLTF
TRBJ2-7 | TRBD2 | TRBV29-1 | . | TGCAGCGTCTCAGGTGGGACTAGGAATCACGAGCAGTACTTC | CSVSGGTRNHEQYF
TRBJ2-7 | . | TRBV6-5 | many | TGTGCCAGCAGTTACGGAGGGGTCCTCTCCTACGAGCAGTACTTC | CASSYGGVLSYEQYF
TRBJ2-7 | TRBD1 | TRBV28 | . | TGTGCCAGCAGTTCCGGGACAGGGATTTTTCACCGCGAGCAGTACTTC | CASSSGTGIFHREQYF
TRBJ2-7 | . | TRBV20-1 | few | TGCAGTGTTATGGGGGACGGATTCTACGAGCAGTACTTC | CSVMGDGFYEQYF
TRBJ1-1 | TRBD1 | TRBV20-1 | . | TGCAGTGCTGACAGGGCCACTGAAGCTTTCTTT | CSADRATEAFF
TRBJ2-3 | . | TRBV7-8 | many | TGTGCCAGCAGCCAACACGACTCCACAGATACGCAGTATTTT | CASSQHDSTDTQYF
TRBJ2-7 | TRBD2 | TRBV20-1 | few | TGCAGTGCCCAAACTAGCGAAGGTTACGAGCAGTACTTC | CSAQTSEGYEQYF
TRBJ2-7 | TRBD2 | TRBV3-1 | many | TGTGCCAGCAGCACCGGACTAGCGGGCGCGATCTACGAGCAGTACTTC | CASSTGLAGAIYEQYF
TRBJ2-2 | . | TRBV7-3 | few | TGTGCCAGCAGCTTATTTAATTGGCAGGGGAAAACCGGGGAGCTGTTTTTT | CASSLFNWQGKTGELFF
TRBJ2-3 | . | TRBV7-2 | few | TGTGCCAGCAGCCTAAAGGGCCGGGGTGATACGCAGTATTTT | CASSLKGRGDTQYF
TRBJ2-5 | . | TRBV20-1 | . | TGCAGTGCCCCCACACAGGGTCCGCTGGGGACCCAGTACTTC | CSAPTQGPLGTQYF
TRBJ2-2 | TRBD2 | TRBV6-1 | few | TGTGCCAGCAGCTGCTACTTTTGCGAGCGGGGGAACACCGGGGAGCTGTTTTTT | CASSCYFCERGNTGELFF
TRBJ1-1 | . | TRBV4-2 | few | TGTGCCAGCAGCCAAGCCCAGGGTATGATGAACACTGAAGCTTTCTTT | CASSQAQGMMNTEAFF
TRBJ2-7 | TRBD2 | TRBV20-1 | few | TGCAGTGCGACGAAACTAGCGGGAGTGGGAGAGCAGTACTTC | CSATKLAGVGEQYF
TRBJ2-7 | . | TRBV28 | few | TGTGCCAGCCCCAAACCTAAAGGGGCGGGCGAGCAGTACTTC | CASPKPKGAGEQYF
TRBJ2-6 | TRBD1 | TRBV24-1 | few | TGTGCCACCAGTGATCCCCCCGGGACAGGGTCAGGGGCCAACGTCCTGACTTTC | CATSDPPGTGSGANVLTF
TRBJ2-1 | TRBD2 | TRBV7-2 | . | TGTGCCAGCAGCTTAGCCCTAGCGGGAGGGCCCGGCTACAATGAGCAGTTCTTC | CASSLALAGGPGYNEQFF
TRBJ1-5 | TRBD1 | TRBV12-3/TRBV12-4 | . | TGTGCCAGCAGTTTGGCCCCGCGGACAGGGGGCCAGCCCCAGCATTTT | CASSLAPRTGGQPQHF
TRBJ2-2 | . | TRBV21-1 | few | TGTGCCAGCAGCACCTTTGGGACAGAGACGAACACCGGGGAGCTGTTTTTT | CASSTFGTETNTGELFF
TRBJ2-7 | TRBD2 | TRBV20-1 | few | TGCAGTGCTAGAGATGGGGGAGGGCCAGGGTACGAGCAGTACTTC | CSARDGGGPGYEQYF
TRBJ2-1 | . | TRBV28 | . | TGTGCCAGCTCTCTGCGGCAGGCCCTCTACAATGAGCAGTTCTTC | CASSLRQALYNEQFF
TRBJ2-1 | TRBD1 | TRBV29-1 | few | TGCAGCGTTGAGCGGACAGGGGCCCCCTACAATGAGCAGTTCTTC | CSVERTGAPYNEQFF
TRBJ2-7 | . | TRBV29-1 | . | TGCAGCGTTCGGGGCGGGAAGGCCTACGAGCAGTACTTC | CSVRGGKAYEQYF
TRBJ2-6 | . | TRBV29-1 | . | TGCAGCGTTGTGGATGGGGCCAACGTCCTGACTTTC | CSVVDGANVLTF